The rows below give T cell receptor beta chains drawn from one sample of a study of CD8 T cells in ankylosing spondylitis. TCRdb re-called the 5' RACE reads through MiXCR, storing one row per CDR3 protein. The top ten clones hold about 4.3% of a sample with more than 150,000 distinct CDR3 sequences, around a sixth of them seen once. The source material was blood, either unsorted or a sorted T cell fraction (not recorded which). All receptors come from a male donor under 35 with ankylosing spondylitis or in good health (not recorded which). Both conserved end residues are part of each CDR3. D genes are given only for firm matches. For some rows the clone size is stated as once, few or many, or as a class when expanded; others skip it.

V: TRBV20-1; D: TRBD1; J: TRBJ1-5; size: many; DNA: TGCAGTGCTAGTCCAGGGGGTTTCAATCAGCCCCAGCATTTT; CDR3: CSASPGGFNQPQHF
V: TRBV5-1; D: .; J: TRBJ2-1; size: many; DNA: TGCGCCAGCAGCTTGGATACTAGTACCGATGAGCAGTTCTTC; CDR3: CASSLDTSTDEQFF
V: TRBV24-1; D: TRBD2; J: TRBJ2-3; size: many; DNA: TGTGCCACCAGTCGGGAGGATCATGGCACAGATACGCAGTATTTT; CDR3: CATSREDHGTDTQYF
V: TRBV12-3/TRBV12-4; D: .; J: TRBJ2-2; size: many; DNA: TGTGCCAGCAGTTTGCGGGGATCCCCCGGGGAGCTGTTTTTT; CDR3: CASSLRGSPGELFF
V: TRBV12-3/TRBV12-4; D: .; J: TRBJ2-5; size: few; DNA: TGTGCCAGCAGACAAGGGACTTTCCCTCAGGAGACCCAGTACTTC; CDR3: CASRQGTFPQETQYF
V: TRBV27; D: TRBD1; J: TRBJ1-2; size: .; DNA: TGTGCCAGCAGTTTATCGACTCGGACAGGGGGCATTAACTATGGCTACACCTTC; CDR3: CASSLSTRTGGINYGYTF
V: TRBV3-1; D: TRBD1; J: TRBJ1-2; size: many; DNA: TGTGCCAGCAGCCAAGGTTCCGGGACAGGGGATGGCTACACCTTC; CDR3: CASSQGSGTGDGYTF
V: TRBV6-6; D: .; J: TRBJ2-7; size: many; DNA: TGTGCCAGCAGTTGGTCAGGAGGGGCCTACGAGCAGTACTTC; CDR3: CASSWSGGAYEQYF
V: TRBV5-1; D: .; J: TRBJ2-5; size: many; DNA: TGCGCCAGCAGCTTAACAGGGAACCCTCAAGAGACCCAGTACTTC; CDR3: CASSLTGNPQETQYF
V: TRBV4-3; D: .; J: TRBJ2-1; size: .; DNA: TGCGCCAGCAGCCAAGGGTACTGGTACAATGAGCAGTTCTTC; CDR3: CASSQGYWYNEQFF
V: TRBV12-3/TRBV12-4; D: TRBD2; J: TRBJ2-1; size: few; DNA: TGTGCCAGCAGTTTACCTAGCGGGGTGAGCTCCTACAATGAGCAGTTCTTC; CDR3: CASSLPSGVSSYNEQFF